This entry lists 18 T cell receptor beta chains sequenced from one sample in a study of blood T cell repertoires in COVID-19. Using immunoSEQ multiplex PCR, the repertoire was profiled, and TCRdb retains in-frame clones only, with some absent. The table records around 120,000 clones, approximately 90% of them present only once. The specimen was peripheral blood. Receptor source: a human donor in a cohort sampled during active COVID-19.

The rearrangement joins TRBV5-1 to TRBJ2-2; the match to TRBD1 covers 10 bases. J lost 3 bases, V lost 0 bases, and 5 bases had no gene match. CDR1 SGHRS and CDR2 YFSETQ come from the germline V gene. CDR3 size: 17 residues. For the CDR3, the DNA is TGCGCCAGCAGCTTGGGTCCCGGGACAGGGGACACCGGGGAGCTGTTTTTT. As protein: CASSLGPGTGDTGELFF.

To note about this clone: One junction end disagrees with the germline gene, perhaps due to a read error. This chain links TRBV7-7 with TRBJ2-1, with 10 bases matching TRBD2. This CDR3 has 16 residues. Germline CDR1 and CDR2: SSHAT and FNYEAQ (reference sequence). In DNA, the CDR3 is TGTGCTAGCAGCCAGACCGGGACTAGCGTCGCCGGTGAGCAGTTCTTC. This sequence encodes CASSQTGTSVAGEQFF. The whole variable domain, filled in from reference TRBV7-7 and TRBJ2-1, reads GAGVSQSPRYKVTKRGQDVTLRCDPISSHATLYWYQQALGQGPEFLTYFNYEAQPDKSGLPSDRFSAERPEGSISTLTIQRTEQRDSAMYRCASSQTGTSVAGEQFFGPGTRLTVL.

The rearrangement uses TRBV10-3 and TRBJ1-2; 7 nucleotides line up with TRBD1. The length of the CDR3 is 15 residues. Per germline, CDR1 ENHRY and CDR2 SYGVKD. The J segment lost 0 bases and the V segment lost 8 bases, leaving 9 bases of the junction unmatched. CDR3 DNA sequence: TGTGCCATCGGGGCAGTAGGGGGCGCTAACTATGGCTACACCTTC. Protein product: CAIGAVGGANYGYTF.

The chain uses TRBV29-1 and TRBJ2-2, with 9 bases aligning to TRBD2. Per germline, CDR1 SQVTM and CDR2 ANQGSEA. V shed 7 bases and J 7 bases; nucleotides not matched to a gene: 7. The CDR3 runs to 13 residues. CDR3: CSATSGGGGELFF. The CDR3, as DNA: TGCAGCGCGACTAGCGGAGGAGGCGGGGAGCTGTTTTTT.

The CDR3 here is CASSQGTSGGAETQYF. The CDR3 DNA reads as TGTGCCAGCAGCCAAGGGACTAGCGGGGGGGCAGAGACCCAGTACTTC. The rearrangement links TRBV3-1 (or the pseudogene TRBV3-2) to TRBJ2-5; 15 positions agree with TRBD2. The CDR3 consists of 16 residues. V gave up 1 base and J gave up 4 bases; unmatched junction bases: 1. CDR1 is LGHDT and CDR2 is YNNKEL in the germline V gene (reference sequence).

V and J are TRBV13 and TRBJ2-2; possibly TRBD2 for D (5 bases). Germline values: CDR1 PRHDT, CDR2 FYEKMQ (reference sequence). The V and J ends lost 5 bases and 7 bases respectively, with 14 bases between them. The CDR3 contains 14 residues. The CDR3 DNA is TGTGCCAGCAGCCGGACCGCGGGTGGCGGGGAGCTGTTTTTT. Protein: CASSRTAGGGELFF. Filled out from reference TRBV13 and TRBJ2-2, the complete variable domain reads AAGVIQSPRHLIKEKRETATLKCYPIPRHDTVYWYQQGPGQDPQFLISFYEKMQSDKGSIPDRFSAQQFSDYHSELNMSSLELGDSALYFCASSRTAGGGELFFGEGSRLTVL.

This chain uses TRBV6-1 with TRBJ2-6, with 11 positions matching TRBD1. The V segment lost 4 bases and the J segment 0 bases; nucleotides outside the gene matches: 11. CDR1 is MNHNS, CDR2 SASEGT, per germline. The CDR3 loop spans 20 amino acids. This chain's CDR3 is CASSGWDRGGPSSGANVLTF. The CDR3 DNA reads as TGTGCCAGCAGTGGGTGGGACAGGGGGGGTCCCTCCTCTGGGGCCAACGTCCTGACTTTC.

The chain recombines TRBV5-1 with TRBJ2-1; 12 nucleotides align to TRBD2. In germline, CDR1 is SGHRS, CDR2 YFSETQ. V trimming: 2 bases; J trimming: 4 bases; junction bases outside the gene matches: 4. The length of the CDR3 is 16 residues. Here the CDR3 reads CASSFGLAGQYNEQFF. The CDR3 DNA is TGCGCCAGCAGCTTCGGACTAGCGGGACAATACAATGAGCAGTTCTTC.

The J gene is TRBJ2-7, the V gene TRBV7-9; TRBD1 is a possible D gene (5 bases). Germline V gene lookup returns CDR1 SEHNR and CDR2 FQNEAQ (reference sequence). The germline V and J ends were trimmed by 5 bases and 3 bases, with 17 bases remaining between them. CDR3 length equals 15 residues. The CDR3 sequence is CASSNVGQGNYEQYF. For the CDR3, the DNA is TGTGCCAGCAGCAACGTTGGGCAGGGAAACTACGAGCAGTACTTC. Complete variable domain (other parts from reference TRBV7-9 and TRBJ2-7): DTGVSQNPRHKITKRGQNVTFRCDPISEHNRLYWYRQTLGQGPEFLTYFQNEAQLEKSRLLSDRFSAERPKGSFSTLEIQRTEQGDSAMYLCASSNVGQGNYEQYFGPGTRLTVT.

The chain carries TRBV5-6 and TRBJ1-2, with 10 bases identical to TRBD1. The CDR3 runs 14 residues. Trimming cost V 4 bases and J 4 bases; bases outside gene matches: 4. Germline-derived CDR1 and CDR2 are SGHDT and YYEEEE. CDR3 region: CASSAGQGTYGYTF. DNA for the CDR3: TGTGCCAGCAGCGCGGGACAGGGGACCTATGGCTACACCTTC. Variable domain in full (rest from reference TRBV5-6 and TRBJ1-2): DAGVTQSPTHLIKTRGQQVTLRCSPKSGHDTVSWYQQALGQGPQFIFQYYEEEERQRGNFPDRFSGHQFPNYSSELNVNALLLGDSALYLCASSAGQGTYGYTFGSGTRLTVV.

This sequence joins TRBV29-1 and TRBJ2-4; maybe TRBD1 (6 bases). Trimming removed 6 bases at V and 8 bases at J, with 14 bases between. The germline gives CDR1 SQVTM, CDR2 ANQGSEA. This CDR3 has 12 residues. In nucleotides, the CDR3 is TGCAGCGTGGCCCGACAGGCGGACATTCAGTACTTC. Translating gives CSVARQADIQYF.

The chain couples TRBV28 to TRBJ1-2, with TRBD1 as a possible D gene (5 bases). The germline V gene has CDR1 MDHEN and CDR2 SYDVKM. This CDR3 is 13 amino acids long. V lost 2 bases, J lost 7 bases, and 11 bases lay in between. CDR3 protein: CASSLGGARGYTF. The CDR3, as DNA: TGTGCCAGCAGTTTAGGCGGGGCGCGTGGCTACACCTTC.

The rearrangement links TRBV13 to TRBJ1-3; TRBD1 matches at 8 bases. This CDR3 spans 14 amino acids. V lost 2 bases and J lost 8; bases outside the gene matches: 5. CDR1 and CDR2 from the germline V gene are PRHDT and FYEKMQ (reference sequence). The CDR3 here is CASSLQGAEDTIYF. CDR3 nucleotides: TGTGCCAGCAGCTTACAGGGGGCCGAGGACACCATATATTTT.

The chain joins TRBV13 to TRBJ2-7, with D possibly being TRBD1 (6 bases). CDR3 size: 18 residues. Trimming took 2 bases from V and 4 from J, leaving 24 bases between them. Germline V gives CDR1 PRHDT, CDR2 FYEKMQ (reference sequence). The CDR3 spells CASSLFGSVRHRGYEQYF. The CDR3 DNA sequence: TGTGCCAGCAGCTTATTTGGTTCGGTCAGGCATAGGGGGTACGAGCAGTACTTC.

V gene TRBV20-1 combines with J gene TRBJ1-6; D uncertain. Germline values: CDR1 DFQATT, CDR2 SNEGSKA (reference sequence). This CDR3 is 13 amino acids long. Trimming left V 3 bases short and J 8 bases short, with 11 bases between. The CDR3 sequence: CSASSLSDSPLHF. The CDR3 nucleotides are TGCAGTGCTAGTTCCCTGTCGGATTCACCCCTCCACTTT.

This clone showed up just once. The genes are TRBV2 and TRBJ1-4; 8 bases are a match to TRBD1. This CDR3 has 15 amino acids. The germline gives CDR1 SNHLY, CDR2 FYNNEI. V lost 1 base, J lost 8 bases, and 6 bases stayed unmatched. The chain's CDR3 is CASSEVTGGREKLFF. Here the CDR3 DNA reads TGTGCCAGCAGTGAAGTAACAGGGGGTAGGGAAAAACTGTTTTTT.

This clone was picked up one time. The V gene is TRBV18, the J gene TRBJ2-7; the D gene is possibly TRBD2 (6 bases). The CDR3 is made up of 14 amino acids. Per the germline V gene, CDR1 is KGHSH and CDR2 is LQKENI. V lost 4 bases and J 5 bases, leaving 15 bases between the germline ends. This CDR3 reads CASSQSQGEDEQYF. The CDR3 nucleotides read TGTGCCAGCTCACAAAGCCAAGGGGAGGACGAGCAGTACTTC.

The chain links TRBV7-2 to TRBJ2-7, with D maybe TRBD1 (5 bases). The CDR3 extends over 13 amino acids. Germline CDR1 reads SGHTA; CDR2 reads FQGNSA. The germline V and J ends were trimmed by 1 base and 4 bases, with 8 bases remaining between them. The CDR3 sequence: CASSLGGDYEQYF. DNA of the CDR3: TGTGCCAGCAGCTTAGGGGGCGATTACGAGCAGTACTTC.